Sequencing of this TCR beta chain was carried out in a study of shared clonotypes between healthy human individuals. The V gene lost 10 bases and the J gene lost 2 bases, with 15 bases spanning the gap. Germline assignment: CDR1 MDHEN and CDR2 SYDVKM. There are 13 residues in the CDR3. The assay was immunoSEQ multiplex PCR, and TCRdb's table has in-frame clones only and misses some. The data show nearly 1,000,000 clones, about three quarters seen once. The J gene is TRBJ2-7, the V gene TRBV28, with D unresolved. The receptor was isolated from a man aged 18-30 years in good health. Source material: memory CD4+ T cells sorted from blood. Subset denoted: CD45RA-negative fraction. The CDR3 here is CATARVETYEQYF. The CDR3 bases are TGTGCCACCGCAAGGGTTGAGACCTACGAGCAGTACTTC.